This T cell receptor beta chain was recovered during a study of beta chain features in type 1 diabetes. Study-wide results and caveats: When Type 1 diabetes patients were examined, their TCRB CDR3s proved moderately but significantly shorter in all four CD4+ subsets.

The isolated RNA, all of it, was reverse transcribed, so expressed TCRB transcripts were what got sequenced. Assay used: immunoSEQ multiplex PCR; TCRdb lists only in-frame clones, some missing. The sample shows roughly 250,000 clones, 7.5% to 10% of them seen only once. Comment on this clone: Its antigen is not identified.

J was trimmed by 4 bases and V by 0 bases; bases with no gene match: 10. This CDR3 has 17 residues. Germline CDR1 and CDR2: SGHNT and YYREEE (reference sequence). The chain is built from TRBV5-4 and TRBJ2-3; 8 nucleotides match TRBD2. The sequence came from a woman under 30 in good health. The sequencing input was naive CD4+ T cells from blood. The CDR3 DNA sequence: TGTGCCAGCAGCTTGGCGGACCGGGGGGGCAGGGCAGATACGCAGTATTTT. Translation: CASSLADRGGRADTQYF.